This TCR beta chain comes out of a study of breast tumors, draining lymph nodes, adjacent tissues. Study-wide results and limits: Tumor and nontumor repertoires were significantly more similar in luminal-like than in basal-like breast cancer.

Via MiXCR, TCRdb re-called the multiplex PCR reads, giving one row per CDR3 protein. The sample lists some 31,000 distinct CDR3 sequences, about 63% occurring once. Comments on this clonotype: Its antigen is not known. One end of the junction is discordant with germline, which a read error may explain.

The germline CDR1 and CDR2 sequences are KGHDR and SFDVKD. This CDR3 contains 14 residues. Sequencing input: breast tumor tissue. V gene TRBV24-1 combines with J gene TRBJ2-1; possible D gene TRBD1, 7 bases. The sequence was obtained from a female donor with breast cancer. Some clones in this sample may be carry-over from other donors' samples. The CDR3 bases are TGTGCCACCAGTGACGCAGGGGGGCGGATTGAGCAGTGCTTC. It encodes CATSDAGGRIEQCF.